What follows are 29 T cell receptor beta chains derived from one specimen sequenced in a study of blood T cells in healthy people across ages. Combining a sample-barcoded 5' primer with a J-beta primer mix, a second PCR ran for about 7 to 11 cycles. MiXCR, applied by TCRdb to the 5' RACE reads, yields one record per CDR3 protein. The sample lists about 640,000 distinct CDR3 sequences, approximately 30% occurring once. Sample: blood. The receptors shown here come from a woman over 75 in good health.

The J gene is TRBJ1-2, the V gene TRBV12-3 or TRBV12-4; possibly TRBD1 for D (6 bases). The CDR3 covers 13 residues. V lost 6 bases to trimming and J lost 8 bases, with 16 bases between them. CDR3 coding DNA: TGTGCCAGCAGCCTTGCCAGGGGTGCGGGCTACACCTTC. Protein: CASSLARGAGYTF.

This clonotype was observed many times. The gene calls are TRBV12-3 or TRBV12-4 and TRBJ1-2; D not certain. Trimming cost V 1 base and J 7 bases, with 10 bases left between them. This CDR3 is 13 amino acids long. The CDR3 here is CASSLDPDGGYTF. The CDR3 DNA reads TGTGCCAGCAGTTTAGACCCAGACGGTGGCTACACCTTC.

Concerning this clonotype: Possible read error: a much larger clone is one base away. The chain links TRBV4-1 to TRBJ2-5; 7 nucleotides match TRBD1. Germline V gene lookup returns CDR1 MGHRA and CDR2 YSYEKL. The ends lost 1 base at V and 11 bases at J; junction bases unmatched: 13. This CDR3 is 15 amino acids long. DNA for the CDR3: TGCGCCAGCAGCCAAGGCAGGGGGACCTACAATGAGCAGTACTTC. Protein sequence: CASSQGRGTYNEQYF.

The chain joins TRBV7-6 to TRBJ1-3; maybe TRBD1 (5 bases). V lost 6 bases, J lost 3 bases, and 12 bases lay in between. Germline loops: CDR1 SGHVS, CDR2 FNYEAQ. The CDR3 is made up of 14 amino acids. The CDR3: CASRDTGRGNTIYF. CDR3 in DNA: TGTGCCAGCAGGGACACAGGACGTGGAAACACCATATATTTT.

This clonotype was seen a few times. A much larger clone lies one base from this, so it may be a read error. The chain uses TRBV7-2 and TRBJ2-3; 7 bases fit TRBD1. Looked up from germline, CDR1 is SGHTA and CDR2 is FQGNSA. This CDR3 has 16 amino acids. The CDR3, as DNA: TGTGCCAGCAGCTTAAGGGACAGCTACAGCACAGATATGCAGTATTTT. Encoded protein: CASSLRDSYSTDMQYF.

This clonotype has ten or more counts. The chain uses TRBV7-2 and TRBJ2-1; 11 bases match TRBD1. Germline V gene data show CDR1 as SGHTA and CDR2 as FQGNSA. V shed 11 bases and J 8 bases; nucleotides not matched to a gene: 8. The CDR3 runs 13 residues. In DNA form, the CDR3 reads TGTGCCGGAGGACAGGGGGCCGGCGATGAGCAGTTCTTC. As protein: CAGGQGAGDEQFF. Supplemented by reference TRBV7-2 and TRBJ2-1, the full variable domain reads GAGVSQSPSNKVTEKGKDVELRCDPISGHTALYWYRQSLGQGLEFLIYFQGNSAPDKSGLPSDRFSAERTGGSVSTLTIQRTQQEDSAVYLCAGGQGAGDEQFFGPGTRLTVL.

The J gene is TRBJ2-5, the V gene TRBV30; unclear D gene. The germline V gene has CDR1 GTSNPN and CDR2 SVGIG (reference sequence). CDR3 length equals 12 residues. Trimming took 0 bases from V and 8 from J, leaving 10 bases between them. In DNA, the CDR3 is TGTGCCTGGAGTGTAAGGGCAGAAACCCAGTACTTC. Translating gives CAWSVRAETQYF.

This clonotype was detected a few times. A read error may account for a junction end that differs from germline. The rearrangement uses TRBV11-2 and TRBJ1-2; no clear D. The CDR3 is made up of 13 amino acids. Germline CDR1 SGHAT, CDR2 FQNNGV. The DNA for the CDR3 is TGTGCCCGCAGCTCTACCAGTAACTATGGCTACACCTTC. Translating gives CARSSTSNYGYTF.

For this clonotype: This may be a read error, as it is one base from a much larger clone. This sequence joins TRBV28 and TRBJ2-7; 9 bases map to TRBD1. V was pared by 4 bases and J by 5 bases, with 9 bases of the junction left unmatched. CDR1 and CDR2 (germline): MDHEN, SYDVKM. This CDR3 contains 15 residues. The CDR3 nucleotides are TGTGCCAGCAGTTCAGCCCGGACAGGGGTCCACGAGCAGTACTTC. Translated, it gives CASSSARTGVHEQYF.

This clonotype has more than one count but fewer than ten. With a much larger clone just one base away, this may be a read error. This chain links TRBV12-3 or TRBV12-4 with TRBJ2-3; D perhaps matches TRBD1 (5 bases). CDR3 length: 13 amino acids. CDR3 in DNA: TGTGCCAGCAGGGGGCAGACCACAGATGCGCAGTATTTT. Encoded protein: CASRGQTTDAQYF.

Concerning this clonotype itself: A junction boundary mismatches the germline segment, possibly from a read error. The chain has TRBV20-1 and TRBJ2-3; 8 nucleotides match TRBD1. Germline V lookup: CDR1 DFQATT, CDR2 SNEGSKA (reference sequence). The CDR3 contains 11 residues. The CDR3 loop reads CSTRQGTTQYF. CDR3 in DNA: TGCAGTACTAGACAGGGGACAACGCAGTATTTT.

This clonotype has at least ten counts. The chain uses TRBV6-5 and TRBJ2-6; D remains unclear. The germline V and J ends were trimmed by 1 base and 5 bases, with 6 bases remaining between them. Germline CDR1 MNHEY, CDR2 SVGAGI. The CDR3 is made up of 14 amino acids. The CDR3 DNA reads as TGTGCCAGCAGTTACTATGTCCGGGCCAACGTCCTGACTTTC. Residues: CASSYYVRANVLTF.

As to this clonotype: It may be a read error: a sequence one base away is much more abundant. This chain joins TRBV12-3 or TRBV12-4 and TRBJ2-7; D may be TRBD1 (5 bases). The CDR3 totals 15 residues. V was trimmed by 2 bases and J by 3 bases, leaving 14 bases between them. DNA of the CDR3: TGTGCCAGCAGTTTATTCTGGGGCGTTGGCTACGAGCAGTACTTC. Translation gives CASSLFWGVGYEQYF.

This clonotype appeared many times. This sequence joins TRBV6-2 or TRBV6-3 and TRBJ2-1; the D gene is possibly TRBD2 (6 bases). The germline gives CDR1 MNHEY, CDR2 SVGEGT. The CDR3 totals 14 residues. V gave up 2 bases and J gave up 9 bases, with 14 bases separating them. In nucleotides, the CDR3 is TGTGCCAGCAGTTACCCACGACTAGACGGTGAGCAGTTCTTC. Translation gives CASSYPRLDGEQFF.

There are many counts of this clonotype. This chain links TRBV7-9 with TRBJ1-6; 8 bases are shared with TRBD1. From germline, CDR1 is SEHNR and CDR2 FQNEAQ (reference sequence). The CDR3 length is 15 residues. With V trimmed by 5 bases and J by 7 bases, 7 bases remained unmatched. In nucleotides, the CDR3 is TGTGCCAGCAGCGAACCGGGACAGGAGAATTCACCCCTCCACTTT. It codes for CASSEPGQENSPLHF.

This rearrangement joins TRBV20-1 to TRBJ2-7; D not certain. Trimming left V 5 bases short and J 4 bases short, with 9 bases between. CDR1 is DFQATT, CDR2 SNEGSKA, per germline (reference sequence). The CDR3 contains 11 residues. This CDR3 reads CSAPDWYEQYF. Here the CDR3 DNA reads TGCAGTGCTCCTGACTGGTACGAGCAGTACTTC.

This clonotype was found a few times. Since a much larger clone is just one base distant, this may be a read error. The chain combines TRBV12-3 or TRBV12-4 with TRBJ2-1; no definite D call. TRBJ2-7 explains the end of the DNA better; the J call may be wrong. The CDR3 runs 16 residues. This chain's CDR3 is CASSSSRVVAYNEQYF. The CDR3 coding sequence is TGTGCCAGCAGTAGCAGCAGAGTAGTGGCGTACAATGAGCAGTACTTC.

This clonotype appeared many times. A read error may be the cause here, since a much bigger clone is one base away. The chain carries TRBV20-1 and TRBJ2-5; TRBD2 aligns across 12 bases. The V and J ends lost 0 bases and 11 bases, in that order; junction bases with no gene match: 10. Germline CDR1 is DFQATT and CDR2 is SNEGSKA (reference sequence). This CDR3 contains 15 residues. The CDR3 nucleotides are TGCAGTGCTAGAGATCCTAGCGGGGGGGCTGATGAGCAGTACTTC. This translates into CSARDPSGGADEQYF.

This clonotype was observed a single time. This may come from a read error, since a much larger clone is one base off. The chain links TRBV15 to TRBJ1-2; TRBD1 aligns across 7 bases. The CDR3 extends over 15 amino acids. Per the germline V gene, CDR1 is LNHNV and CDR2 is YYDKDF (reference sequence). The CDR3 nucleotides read TGTGCCACCAGCGGAGACCCACAGGGGCCCTATGGCTACACCTTC. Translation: CATSGDPQGPYGYTF. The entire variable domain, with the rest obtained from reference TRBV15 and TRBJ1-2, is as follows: DAMVIQNPRYQVTQFGKPVTLSCSQTLNHNVMYWYQQKSSQAPKLLFHYYDKDFNNEADTPDNFQSRRPNTSFCFLDIRSPGLGDTAMYLCATSGDPQGPYGYTFGSGTRLTVV.

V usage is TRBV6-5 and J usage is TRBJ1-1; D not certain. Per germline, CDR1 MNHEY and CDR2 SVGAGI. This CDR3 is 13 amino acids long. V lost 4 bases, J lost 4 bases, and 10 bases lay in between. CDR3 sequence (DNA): TGTGCCAGCAGTTTCGGAATCGGCACTGAAGCTTTCTTT. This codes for CASSFGIGTEAFF.

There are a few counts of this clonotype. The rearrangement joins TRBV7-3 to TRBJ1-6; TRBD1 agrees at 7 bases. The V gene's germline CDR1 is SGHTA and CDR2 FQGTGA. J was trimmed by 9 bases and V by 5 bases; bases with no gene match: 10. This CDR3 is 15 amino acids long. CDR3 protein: CASSRVGDSSSPLHF. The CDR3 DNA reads TGTGCCAGCAGCCGGGTTGGGGACAGTTCTTCACCCCTCCACTTT.

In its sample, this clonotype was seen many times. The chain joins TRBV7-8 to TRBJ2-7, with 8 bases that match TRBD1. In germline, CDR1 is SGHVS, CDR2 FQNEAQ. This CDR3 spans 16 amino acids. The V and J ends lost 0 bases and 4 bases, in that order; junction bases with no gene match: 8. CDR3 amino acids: CASSLAAGGAGYEQYF. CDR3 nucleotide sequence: TGTGCCAGCAGCTTAGCGGCAGGGGGCGCGGGTTACGAGCAGTACTTC.

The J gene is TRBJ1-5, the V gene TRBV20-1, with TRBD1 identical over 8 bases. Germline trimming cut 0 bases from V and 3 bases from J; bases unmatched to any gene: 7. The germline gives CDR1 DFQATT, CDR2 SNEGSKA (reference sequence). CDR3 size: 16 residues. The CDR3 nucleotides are TGCAGTGCTAGAGATGCGAGACAGGGGAACAATCAGCCCCAGCATTTT. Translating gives CSARDARQGNNQPQHF.

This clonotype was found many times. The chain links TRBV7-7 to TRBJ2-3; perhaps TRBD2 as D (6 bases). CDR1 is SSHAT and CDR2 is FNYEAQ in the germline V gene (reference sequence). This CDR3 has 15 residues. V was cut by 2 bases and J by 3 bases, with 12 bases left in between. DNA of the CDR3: TGTGCCAGCAGCTTATCCTCTCTAGCGACAGATACGCAGTATTTT. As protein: CASSLSSLATDTQYF.

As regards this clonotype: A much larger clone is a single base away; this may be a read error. The CDR3 coding sequence is TGTGCCAGCAGACTTGGACTAGGTATTCCACCCCTCCACTTT. Residues: CASRLGLGIPPLHF. V usage is TRBV12-3 or TRBV12-4 and J usage is TRBJ1-6; D is undetermined. Trimming took 6 bases from V and 11 from J, leaving 17 bases between them. The CDR3 runs to 14 residues.

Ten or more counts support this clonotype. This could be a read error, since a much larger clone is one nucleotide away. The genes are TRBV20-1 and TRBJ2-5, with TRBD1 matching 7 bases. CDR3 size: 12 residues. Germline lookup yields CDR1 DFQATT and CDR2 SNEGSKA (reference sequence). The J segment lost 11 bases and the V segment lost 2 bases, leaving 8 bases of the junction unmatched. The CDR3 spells CSARRQGNEQYF. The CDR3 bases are TGCAGTGCTAGACGACAGGGCAATGAGCAGTACTTC.

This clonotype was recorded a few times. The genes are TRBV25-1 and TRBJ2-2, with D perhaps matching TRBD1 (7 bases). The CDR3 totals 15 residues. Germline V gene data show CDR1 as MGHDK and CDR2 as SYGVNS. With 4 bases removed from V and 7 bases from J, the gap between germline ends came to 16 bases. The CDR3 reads CASSAPGQRVGELFF. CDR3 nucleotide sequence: TGTGCCAGCAGTGCCCCGGGACAGCGGGTCGGGGAGCTGTTTTTT.

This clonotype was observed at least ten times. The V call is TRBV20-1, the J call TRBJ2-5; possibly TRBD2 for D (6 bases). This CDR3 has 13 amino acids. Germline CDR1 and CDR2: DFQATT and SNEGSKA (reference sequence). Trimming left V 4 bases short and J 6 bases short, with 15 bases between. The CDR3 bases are TGCAGTGCTACCCGGGAGCCCGGGAAGACCCAGTACTTC. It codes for CSATREPGKTQYF.

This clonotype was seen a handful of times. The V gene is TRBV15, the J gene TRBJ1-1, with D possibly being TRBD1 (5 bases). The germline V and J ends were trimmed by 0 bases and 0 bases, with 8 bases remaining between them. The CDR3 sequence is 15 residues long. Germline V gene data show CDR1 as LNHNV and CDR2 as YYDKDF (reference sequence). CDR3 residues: CATSRDRGMNTEAFF. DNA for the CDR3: TGTGCCACCAGCAGAGATAGGGGCATGAACACTGAAGCTTTCTTT.